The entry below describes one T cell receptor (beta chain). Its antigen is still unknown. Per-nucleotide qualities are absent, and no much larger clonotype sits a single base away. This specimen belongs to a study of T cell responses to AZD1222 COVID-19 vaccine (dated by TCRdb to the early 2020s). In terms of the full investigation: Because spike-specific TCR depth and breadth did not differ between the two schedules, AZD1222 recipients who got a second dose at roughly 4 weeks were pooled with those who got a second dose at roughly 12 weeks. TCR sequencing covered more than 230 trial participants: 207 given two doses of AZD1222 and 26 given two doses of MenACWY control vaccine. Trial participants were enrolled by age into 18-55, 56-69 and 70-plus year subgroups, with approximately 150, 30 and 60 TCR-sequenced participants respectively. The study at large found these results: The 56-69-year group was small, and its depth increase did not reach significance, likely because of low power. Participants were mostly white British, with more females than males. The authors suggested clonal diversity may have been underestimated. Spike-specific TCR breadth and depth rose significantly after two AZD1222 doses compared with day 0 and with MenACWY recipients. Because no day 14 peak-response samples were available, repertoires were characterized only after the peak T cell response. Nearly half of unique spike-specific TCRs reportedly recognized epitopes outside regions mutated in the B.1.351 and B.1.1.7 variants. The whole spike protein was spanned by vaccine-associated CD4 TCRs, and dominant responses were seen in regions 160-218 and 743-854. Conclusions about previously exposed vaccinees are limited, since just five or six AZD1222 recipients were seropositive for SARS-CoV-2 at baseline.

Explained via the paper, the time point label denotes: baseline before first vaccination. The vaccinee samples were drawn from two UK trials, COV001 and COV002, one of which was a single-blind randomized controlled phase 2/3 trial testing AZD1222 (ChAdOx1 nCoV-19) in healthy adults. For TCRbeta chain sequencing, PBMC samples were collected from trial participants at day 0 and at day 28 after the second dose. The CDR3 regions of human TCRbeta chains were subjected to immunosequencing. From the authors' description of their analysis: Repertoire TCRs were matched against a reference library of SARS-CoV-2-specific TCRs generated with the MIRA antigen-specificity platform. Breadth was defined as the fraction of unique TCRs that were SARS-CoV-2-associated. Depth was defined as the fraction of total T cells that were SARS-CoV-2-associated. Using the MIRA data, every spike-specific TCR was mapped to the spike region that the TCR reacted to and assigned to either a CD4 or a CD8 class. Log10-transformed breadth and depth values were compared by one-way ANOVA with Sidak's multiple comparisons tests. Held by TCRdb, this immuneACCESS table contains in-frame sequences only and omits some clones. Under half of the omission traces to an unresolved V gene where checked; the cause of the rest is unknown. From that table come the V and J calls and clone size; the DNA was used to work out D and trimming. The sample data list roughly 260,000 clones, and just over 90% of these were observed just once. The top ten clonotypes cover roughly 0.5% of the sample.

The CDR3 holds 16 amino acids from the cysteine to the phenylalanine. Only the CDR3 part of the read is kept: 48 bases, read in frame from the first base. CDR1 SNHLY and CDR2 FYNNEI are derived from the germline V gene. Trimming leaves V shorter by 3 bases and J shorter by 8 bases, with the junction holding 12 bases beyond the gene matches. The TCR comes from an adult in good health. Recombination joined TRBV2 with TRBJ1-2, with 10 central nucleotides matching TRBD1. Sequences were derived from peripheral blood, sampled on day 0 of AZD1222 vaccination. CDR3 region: CASSDPEGTGDFGYTF. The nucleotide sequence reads TGTGCCAGCAGTGACCCCGAAGGGACAGGGGATTTCGGCTACACCTTC.